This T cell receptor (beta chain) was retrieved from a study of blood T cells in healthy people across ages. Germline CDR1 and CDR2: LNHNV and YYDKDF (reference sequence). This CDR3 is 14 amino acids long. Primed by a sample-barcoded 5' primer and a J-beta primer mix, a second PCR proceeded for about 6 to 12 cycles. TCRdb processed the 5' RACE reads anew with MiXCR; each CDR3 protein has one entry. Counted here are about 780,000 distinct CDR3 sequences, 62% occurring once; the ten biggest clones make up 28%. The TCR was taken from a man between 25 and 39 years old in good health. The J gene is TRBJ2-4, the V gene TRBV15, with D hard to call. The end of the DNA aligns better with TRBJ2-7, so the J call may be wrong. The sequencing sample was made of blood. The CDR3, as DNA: TGTGCCACCAGCAGAGTGGGCAGTAGTTACGAGCAGTACTTC. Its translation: CATSRVGSSYEQYF.